The 23 T cell receptor beta chains in this list originate from one sample, sequenced in a study of beta chain features in type 1 diabetes. Study-level results: Across all four CD4+ subsets, people with type 1 diabetes showed modestly shorter TCRB CDR3s.

Antigen specificity for these receptors is unknown. Reverse transcription of all isolated RNA meant that expressed TCRB transcripts were sequenced. Measured with immunoSEQ multiplex PCR; TCRdb has only the in-frame clones, and not every one. The sample records approximately 20,000 clones, under 75% being singletons. Input material: stem cell memory CD4+ T cells from blood. Receptors were obtained from a man in his late teens or twenties with type 1 diabetes.

This clone showed up just a few times. The rearrangement joins TRBV6-6 to TRBJ2-7, with D perhaps TRBD2 (5 bases). Germline CDR1 is MNHNY and CDR2 is SVGAGI (reference sequence). This CDR3 has 14 amino acids. V was shortened by 7 bases and J by 1 base, with 14 bases between the two germline ends. CDR3 nucleotide sequence: TGTGCCAGCACAAAGGGAGATGCTTCCTACGAGCAGTACTTC. The encoded protein is CASTKGDASYEQYF.

The table lists this clone with a few counts. The chain combines TRBV29-1 with TRBJ2-5; TRBD2 might be the D (5 bases). Per the germline V gene, CDR1 is SQVTM and CDR2 is ANQGSEA. The CDR3 runs 17 residues. With 5 bases removed from V and 2 bases from J, the gap between germline ends came to 24 bases. The CDR3 protein is CSVRKGVLAALQETQYF. The CDR3 region has the DNA TGCAGCGTTCGGAAGGGAGTACTCGCGGCATTACAAGAGACCCAGTACTTC.

The chain uses TRBV4-3 and TRBJ2-1; D is possibly TRBD1 (5 bases). Trimming took 0 bases from V and 8 from J, leaving 11 bases between them. Per the germline V gene, CDR1 is LGHNA and CDR2 is YSLEER. The CDR3 spans 14 residues. CDR3 nucleotide sequence: TGCGCCAGCAGCCAAGATTTTAGGGGCGATGAGCAGTTCTTC. Translating it yields CASSQDFRGDEQFF.

This clone occurred a few times. The chain is built from TRBV5-4 and TRBJ1-2, with 7 bases matching TRBD1. With V trimmed by 5 bases and J by 3 bases, 4 bases remained unmatched. CDR1 SGHNT and CDR2 YYREEE come from the germline V gene (reference sequence). This CDR3 contains 13 residues. The DNA of the CDR3 is TGTGCCAGCAGTGTTGACAGGGACTATGGCTACACCTTC. Its protein product is CASSVDRDYGYTF.

The chain employs TRBV5-1 and TRBJ2-7; 9 bases are shared with TRBD1. The trim removed 0 bases at V and 2 bases at J, leaving 6 bases unmatched. CDR1 is SGHRS, CDR2 YFSETQ, per germline. There are 16 residues in the CDR3. The CDR3 loop is CASSLGPRQGAYEQYF. CDR3 DNA sequence: TGCGCCAGCAGCTTGGGGCCACGACAGGGGGCCTACGAGCAGTACTTC.

The gene calls are TRBV7-2 and TRBJ2-5, with 9 bases aligning to TRBD2. J gave up 1 base and V 4 bases, and 10 bases lay outside the gene matches. CDR1 and CDR2 from the germline V gene are SGHTA and FQGNSA. CDR3 length: 17 residues. CDR3 region: CASSSRTLAGPQETQYF. The DNA of the CDR3 is TGTGCCAGCAGCTCACGAACCCTAGCGGGGCCCCAAGAGACCCAGTACTTC.

The chain uses TRBV10-1 and TRBJ2-2; the D gene is possibly TRBD1 (5 bases). The germline V gene has CDR1 WNHNN and CDR2 SYGVQD (reference sequence). V was trimmed by 11 bases and J by 5 bases, leaving 12 bases between them. This CDR3 has 12 amino acids. The CDR3 nucleotides read TGCGCCCACAGGTCAGGTACCGGGGAGCTGTTTTTT. Residues: CAHRSGTGELFF.

This clone was observed a handful of times. The chain employs TRBV5-4 and TRBJ2-1; 7 positions match TRBD1. CDR1 and CDR2 (germline): SGHNT, YYREEE (reference sequence). V was clipped by 0 bases and J by 5 bases; unmatched bases: 5. This CDR3 comprises 15 residues. CDR3 region: CASSLGQGVHNEQFF. The CDR3 nucleotides are TGTGCCAGCAGCTTGGGACAGGGTGTCCACAATGAGCAGTTCTTC.

Only a few counts were recorded for this clone. The CDR3 DNA follows: TGTGCCAGCAGCTTCCGACAGGGGGCTGGAAACAATGAGCAGTTCTTC. This sequence encodes CASSFRQGAGNNEQFF. This rearrangement joins TRBV7-2 to TRBJ2-1; 10 bases match TRBD1. The CDR3 is 16 residues long. V lost 3 bases and J lost 5; bases outside the gene matches: 7. The V gene's germline CDR1 is SGHTA and CDR2 FQGNSA. Looking up the rest from reference TRBV7-2 and TRBJ2-1 gives the full variable domain: GAGVSQSPSNKVTEKGKDVELRCDPISGHTALYWYRQSLGQGLEFLIYFQGNSAPDKSGLPSDRFSAERTGGSVSTLTIQRTQQEDSAVYLCASSFRQGAGNNEQFFGPGTRLTVL.

This chain joins TRBV5-1 and TRBJ1-1; no clear D gene. This CDR3 spans 14 amino acids. Trimming pared 1 base from V and 0 bases from J, leaving 7 bases between. CDR1 and CDR2 from the germline V gene are SGHRS and YFSETQ. The CDR3 reads CASSLTQLNTEAFF. The CDR3 coding sequence is TGCGCCAGCAGCTTGACACAGTTGAACACTGAAGCTTTCTTT.

This chain links TRBV30 with TRBJ1-1; TRBD1 agrees at 9 bases. The germline V gene has CDR1 GTSNPN and CDR2 SVGIG (reference sequence). V shed 2 bases and J 4 bases; nucleotides not matched to a gene: 2. This CDR3 is built from 13 residues. CDR3 amino acids: CAWSLDRGTEAFF. DNA for the CDR3: TGTGCCTGGAGTTTGGACAGGGGCACTGAAGCTTTCTTT.

The CDR3: CASSEGANNEQFF. In DNA form, the CDR3 reads TGTGCCAGCAGTGAAGGGGCCAACAATGAGCAGTTCTTC. V and J are TRBV2 and TRBJ2-1, with no clear D. Germline lookup yields CDR1 SNHLY and CDR2 FYNNEI. V was shortened by 1 base and J by 5 bases, with 6 bases between the two germline ends. The CDR3 consists of 13 residues. Supplemented by reference TRBV2 and TRBJ2-1, the full variable domain reads EPEVTQTPSHQVTQMGQEVILRCVPISNHLYFYWYRQILGQKVEFLVSFYNNEISEKSEIFDDQFSVERPDGSNFTLKIRSTKLEDSAMYFCASSEGANNEQFFGPGTRLTVL.

The chain combines TRBV11-2 with TRBJ2-7; D call uncertain. CDR3 length equals 11 residues. Trimming left V 5 bases short and J 2 bases short, with 4 bases between. CDR1 and CDR2 from the germline V gene are SGHAT and FQNNGV. The CDR3 loop reads CASSPAYEQYF. DNA for the CDR3: TGTGCCAGCAGCCCGGCCTACGAGCAGTACTTC.

V is TRBV19 and J is TRBJ1-1, with 11 positions matching TRBD1. Germline CDR1 reads LNHDA; CDR2 reads SQIVND (reference sequence). The V segment lost 7 bases and the J segment 4 bases; nucleotides outside the gene matches: 8. There are 15 residues in the CDR3. The CDR3 loop reads CASKIGQGASTEAFF. The DNA of the CDR3 is TGTGCCAGTAAGATCGGACAGGGGGCATCCACTGAAGCTTTCTTT.

This chain joins TRBV7-9 and TRBJ2-5, with a weak D call TRBD2 (5 bases). CDR1 and CDR2 from the germline V gene are SEHNR and FQNEAQ (reference sequence). The CDR3 loop spans 12 amino acids. Trimming removed 5 bases at V and 4 bases at J, with 8 bases between. The CDR3 spells CASSPRGETQYF. In DNA, the CDR3 is TGTGCCAGCAGCCCTCGGGGAGAGACCCAGTACTTC.

The chain links TRBV7-2 to TRBJ2-2, with TRBD2 identical over 10 bases. Germline V lookup: CDR1 SGHTA, CDR2 FQGNSA. The length of the CDR3 is 16 residues. V trimming: 3 bases; J trimming: 5 bases; junction bases outside the gene matches: 6. The CDR3 DNA follows: TGTGCCAGCAGCTTCCCAGCGGGGGGGGGAACCGGGGAGCTGTTTTTT. Residues: CASSFPAGGGTGELFF.

This chain links TRBV30 with TRBJ2-7, with 7 bases fitting TRBD2. After removal of 8 bases from V and 3 bases from J, the junction contained 10 bases not matched to a gene. Germline V gives CDR1 GTSNPN, CDR2 SVGIG (reference sequence). The CDR3 is 13 amino acids. The DNA for the CDR3 is TGTGCCCAGGCCGGGGCTAGCGGCTACGAGCAGTACTTC. As protein: CAQAGASGYEQYF.

This rearrangement joins TRBV2 to TRBJ2-6; possibly TRBD1 for D (5 bases). The CDR3 loop spans 14 amino acids. The germline gives CDR1 SNHLY, CDR2 FYNNEI. V dropped 4 bases and J dropped 1 base, with 5 bases sitting between them. The CDR3 coding sequence is TGTGCCAGCAGTGCAGGGTCTGGGGCCAACGTCCTGACTTTC. Protein product: CASSAGSGANVLTF. Full variable domain (remainder filled in from reference TRBV2 and TRBJ2-6): EPEVTQTPSHQVTQMGQEVILRCVPISNHLYFYWYRQILGQKVEFLVSFYNNEISEKSEIFDDQFSVERPDGSNFTLKIRSTKLEDSAMYFCASSAGSGANVLTFGAGSRLTVL.

The V gene is TRBV7-2, the J gene TRBJ2-2, with 11 nucleotides matching TRBD2. J gave up 2 bases and V 4 bases, and 3 bases lay outside the gene matches. The CDR3 is 16 residues long. Per germline, CDR1 SGHTA and CDR2 FQGNSA. In nucleotides, the CDR3 is TGTGCCAGCAGCTCAGGACTAGCGGGTAACACCGGGGAGCTGTTTTTT. Protein sequence: CASSSGLAGNTGELFF.

The chain carries TRBV2 and TRBJ2-2, with 7 bases fitting TRBD2. The CDR3 covers 16 residues. Trimming cost V 8 bases and J 1 base; bases outside gene matches: 10. Germline CDR1 SNHLY, CDR2 FYNNEI. The DNA for the CDR3 is TGTGCCAGCCTCCCCGGGTCTAGCGGGAACACCGGGGAGCTGTTTTTT. Its translation is CASLPGSSGNTGELFF.

The rearrangement uses TRBV5-1 and TRBJ1-1, with D possibly TRBD1 on 6 matching bases. Germline assignment: CDR1 SGHRS and CDR2 YFSETQ. The CDR3 runs 14 residues. The V and J ends lost 5 bases and 4 bases respectively, with 15 bases between them. This CDR3 is CASSVGGQGTEAFF. In nucleotides, the CDR3 is TGCGCCAGCAGTGTAGGGGGTCAGGGCACTGAAGCTTTCTTT.

The chain joins TRBV28 to TRBJ1-2, with unresolved D. In germline, CDR1 is MDHEN, CDR2 SYDVKM. The CDR3 length is 13 residues. Trimming removed 9 bases at V and 2 bases at J, with 13 bases between. The CDR3 here is CASGVRRNYGYTF. The CDR3 nucleotides are TGTGCCAGTGGAGTCAGACGGAACTATGGCTACACCTTC.

The chain links TRBV6-6 to TRBJ1-3; D possibly corresponds to TRBD1 (5 bases). V dropped 5 bases and J dropped 4 bases, with 12 bases sitting between them. CDR1 MNHNY and CDR2 SVGAGI come from the germline V gene (reference sequence). The CDR3 covers 14 residues. This CDR3 reads CASSPGTAGNTIYF. Here the CDR3 DNA reads TGTGCCAGCAGTCCTGGGACTGCGGGAAACACCATATATTTT.